What follows is one TCR beta chain and its context. There is no known antigen for this receptor. It has no much larger one-base neighbor in the sample; base qualities were not kept. This specimen belongs to a study of technical replicates of blood from several donors (dated by TCRdb to the late 2010s). Library creation used the immunoSEQ multiplex PCR assay. TCRdb's version of the immuneACCESS table is confined to in-frame rearrangements and falls short of the full clone set. An unresolved V gene accounts for under half of the shortfall where checked; the remainder is of unknown origin. Present in this sample are about 83,000 clones, approximately 92% of which were seen just once. The ten biggest clones cover about 0.23% of the sample. The sequence came from a human donor in good health. The sample was T cells isolated from PBMCs.

The CDR3 loop reads CASSLRGADRGYTF. The DNA sequence is given as TGTGCCAGCTCTCTCCGGGGGGCGGATAGGGGCTACACCTTC. The chain is encoded by TRBV27 joined to TRBJ1-2; the D region possibly corresponds to TRBD1 (6 bases align). V loses 8 bases, J loses 8 bases, and the germline ends lie 21 bases apart. Inclusive of the bounding cysteine and phenylalanine, the CDR3 is 14 residues long. The DNA shown is the 42-base CDR3, in frame from base 1. Sequences MNHEY (CDR1) and SMNVEV (CDR2) are obtained from the germline V gene (reference sequence).